This TCR beta chain stems from a study of CXCR3-negative and CXCR3-positive naive CD8 T cells. This clonotype is called medium-sized based on its frequency. Its antigen is unknown. The CDR3 is made up of 13 amino acids. In germline, CDR1 is SQVTM, CDR2 ANQGSEA. Study results and limitations: TRBV-TRBJ usage matched between naive CXCR3-negative and CXCR3-positive cells but not between memory cells.

The study made its TRB cDNA libraries by 5' RACE, adding UMI labels. TCRdb reprocessed the 5' RACE reads, with one entry per CDR3 protein and no DNA. This table lists 45,000 to 65,000 distinct CDR3 sequences. The chain carries TRBV29-1 and TRBJ1-2. The sequence came from a human donor in good health. Some clones in this sample may be carry-over from other donors' samples. The source material was naive CXCR3- CD8+ T cells from blood. Subset in this sample: CD45RO-CCR7+CD27+CD95- naive CD8+ T cells lacking CXCR3 (TNR3-). CDR3 amino acids: CSVEEGGGYGYTF.